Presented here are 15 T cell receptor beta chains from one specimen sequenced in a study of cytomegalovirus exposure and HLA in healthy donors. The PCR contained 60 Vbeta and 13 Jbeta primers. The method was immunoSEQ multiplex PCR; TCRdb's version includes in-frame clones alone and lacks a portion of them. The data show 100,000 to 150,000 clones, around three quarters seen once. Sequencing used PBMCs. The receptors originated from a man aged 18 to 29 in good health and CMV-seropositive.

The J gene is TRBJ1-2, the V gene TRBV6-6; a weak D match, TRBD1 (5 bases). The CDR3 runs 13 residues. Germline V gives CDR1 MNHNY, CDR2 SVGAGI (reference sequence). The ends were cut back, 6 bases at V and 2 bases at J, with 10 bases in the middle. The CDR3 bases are TGTGCCAGCAGAGAGACAGAGAACTATGGCTACACCTTC. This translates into CASRETENYGYTF.

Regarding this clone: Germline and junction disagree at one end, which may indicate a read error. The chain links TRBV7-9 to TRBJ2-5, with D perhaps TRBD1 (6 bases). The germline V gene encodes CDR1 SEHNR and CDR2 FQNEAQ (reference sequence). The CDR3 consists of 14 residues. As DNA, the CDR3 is TGTTCCAGCAGCTTAGGGCAGGGGTGGGAGACCCAGTACTTC. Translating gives CSSSLGQGWETQYF.

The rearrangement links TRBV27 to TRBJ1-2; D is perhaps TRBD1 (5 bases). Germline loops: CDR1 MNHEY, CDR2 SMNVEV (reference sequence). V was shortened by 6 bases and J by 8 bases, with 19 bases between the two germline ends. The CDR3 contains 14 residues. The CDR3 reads CASSPQGIWRGYTF. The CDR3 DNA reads TGTGCCAGCAGCCCGCAGGGAATTTGGCGGGGCTACACCTTC.

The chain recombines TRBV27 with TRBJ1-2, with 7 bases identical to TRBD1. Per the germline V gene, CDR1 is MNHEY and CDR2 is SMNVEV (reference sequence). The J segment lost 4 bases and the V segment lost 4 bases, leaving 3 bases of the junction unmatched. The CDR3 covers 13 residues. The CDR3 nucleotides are TGTGCCAGCAGTTCCGGGACAGTCTATGGCTACACCTTC. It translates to CASSSGTVYGYTF.

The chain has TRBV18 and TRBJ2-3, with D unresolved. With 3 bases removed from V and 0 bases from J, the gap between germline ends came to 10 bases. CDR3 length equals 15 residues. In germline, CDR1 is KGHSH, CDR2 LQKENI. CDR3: CASSPLSRSTDTQYF. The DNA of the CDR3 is TGTGCCAGCTCACCGCTGTCCCGGAGCACAGATACGCAGTATTTT. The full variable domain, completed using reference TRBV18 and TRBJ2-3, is NAGVMQNPRHLVRRRGQEARLRCSPMKGHSHVYWYRQLPEEGLKFMVYLQKENIIDESGMPKERFSAEFPKEGPSILRIQQVVRGDSAAYFCASSPLSRSTDTQYFGPGTRLTVL.

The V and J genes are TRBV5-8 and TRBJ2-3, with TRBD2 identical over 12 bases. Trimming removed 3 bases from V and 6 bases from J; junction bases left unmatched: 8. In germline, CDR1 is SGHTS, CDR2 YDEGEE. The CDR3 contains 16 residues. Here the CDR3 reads CASSSRTSGTRDTQYF. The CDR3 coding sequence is TGTGCCAGCAGCTCCCGGACTAGCGGGACACGGGATACGCAGTATTTT.

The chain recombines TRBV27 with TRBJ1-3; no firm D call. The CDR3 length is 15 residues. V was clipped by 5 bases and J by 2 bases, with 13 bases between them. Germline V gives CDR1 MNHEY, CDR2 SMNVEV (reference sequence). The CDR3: CASSLTVSPGNTIYF. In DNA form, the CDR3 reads TGTGCCAGCAGTCTGACGGTTAGCCCTGGAAACACCATATATTTT.

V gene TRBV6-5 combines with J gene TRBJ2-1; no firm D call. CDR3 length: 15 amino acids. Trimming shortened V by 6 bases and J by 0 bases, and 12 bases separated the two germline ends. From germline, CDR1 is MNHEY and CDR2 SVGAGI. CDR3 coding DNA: TGTGCCAGCAGCCCAAACTCCGGCTCCTACAATGAGCAGTTCTTC. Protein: CASSPNSGSYNEQFF.

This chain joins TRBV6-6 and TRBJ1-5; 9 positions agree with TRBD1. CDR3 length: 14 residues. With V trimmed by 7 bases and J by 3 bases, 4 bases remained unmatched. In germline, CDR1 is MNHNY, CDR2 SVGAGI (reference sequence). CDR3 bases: TGTGCCAGCACCTGGGACAGGGACAATCAGCCCCAGCATTTT. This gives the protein CASTWDRDNQPQHF.

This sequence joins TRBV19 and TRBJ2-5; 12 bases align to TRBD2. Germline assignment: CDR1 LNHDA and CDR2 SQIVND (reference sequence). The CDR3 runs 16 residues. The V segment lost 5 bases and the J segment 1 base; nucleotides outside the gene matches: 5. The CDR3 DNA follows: TGTGCCAGTAGTTTCTTGACTAGCGGGGGCCAAGAGACCCAGTACTTC. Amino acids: CASSFLTSGGQETQYF.

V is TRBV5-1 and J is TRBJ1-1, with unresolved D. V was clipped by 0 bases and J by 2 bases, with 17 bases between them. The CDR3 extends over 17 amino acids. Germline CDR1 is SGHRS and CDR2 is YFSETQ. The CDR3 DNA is TGCGCCAGCAGCTTGGGAACAAGACGAAGACTAAACACTGAAGCTTTCTTT. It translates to CASSLGTRRRLNTEAFF. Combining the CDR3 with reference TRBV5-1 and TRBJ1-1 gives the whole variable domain KAGVTQTPRYLIKTRGQQVTLSCSPISGHRSVSWYQQTPGQGLQFLFEYFSETQRNKGNFPGRFSGRQFSNSRSEMNVSTLELGDSALYLCASSLGTRRRLNTEAFFGQGTRLTVV.

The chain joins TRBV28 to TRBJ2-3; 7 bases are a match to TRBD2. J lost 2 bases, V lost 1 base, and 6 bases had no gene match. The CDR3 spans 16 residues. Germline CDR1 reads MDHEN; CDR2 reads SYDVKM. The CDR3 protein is CASSLFGGVFTDTQYF. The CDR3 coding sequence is TGTGCCAGCAGTTTATTTGGGGGGGTTTTCACAGATACGCAGTATTTT.

The chain's CDR3 is CASTPGGRNTEAFF. The CDR3 DNA is TGTGCCAGCACCCCCGGGGGGCGAAACACTGAAGCTTTCTTT. V gene TRBV6-5 combines with J gene TRBJ1-1; tentatively, D is TRBD1 (6 bases). This CDR3 region has 14 residues. V was trimmed by 7 bases and J by 2 bases, leaving 14 bases between them. Germline V CDR1 and CDR2: MNHEY, SVGAGI.

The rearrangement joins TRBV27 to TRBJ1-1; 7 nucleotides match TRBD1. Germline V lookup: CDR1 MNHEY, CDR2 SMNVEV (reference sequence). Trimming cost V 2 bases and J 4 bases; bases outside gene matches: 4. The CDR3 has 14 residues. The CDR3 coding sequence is TGTGCCAGCAGTTTAAGAGACAGGGCCACTGAAGCTTTCTTT. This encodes CASSLRDRATEAFF.

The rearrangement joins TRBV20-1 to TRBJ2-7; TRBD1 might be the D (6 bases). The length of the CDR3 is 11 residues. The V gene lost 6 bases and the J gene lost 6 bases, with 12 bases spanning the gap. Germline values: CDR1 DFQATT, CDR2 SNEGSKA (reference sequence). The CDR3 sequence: CSANTGSEQYF. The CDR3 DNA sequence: TGCAGTGCCAACACAGGGTCCGAGCAGTACTTC.